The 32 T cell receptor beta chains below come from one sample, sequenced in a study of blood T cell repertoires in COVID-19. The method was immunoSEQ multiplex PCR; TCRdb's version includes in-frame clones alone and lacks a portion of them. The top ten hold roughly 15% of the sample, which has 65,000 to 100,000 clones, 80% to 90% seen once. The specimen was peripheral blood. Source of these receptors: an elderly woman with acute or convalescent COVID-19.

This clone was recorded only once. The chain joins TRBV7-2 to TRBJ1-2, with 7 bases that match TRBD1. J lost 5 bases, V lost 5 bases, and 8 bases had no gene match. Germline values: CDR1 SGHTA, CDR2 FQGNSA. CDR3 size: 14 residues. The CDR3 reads CASSPGTAAYGYTF. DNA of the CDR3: TGTGCCAGCAGCCCAGGGACAGCCGCTTATGGCTACACCTTC.

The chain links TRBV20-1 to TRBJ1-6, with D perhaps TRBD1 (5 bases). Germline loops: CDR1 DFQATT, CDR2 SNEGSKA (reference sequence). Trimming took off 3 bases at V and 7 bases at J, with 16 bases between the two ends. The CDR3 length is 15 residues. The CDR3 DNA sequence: TGCAGTGCTAGTGAAACAGGCGTAGGAAATTCACCCCTCCACTTT. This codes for CSASETGVGNSPLHF.

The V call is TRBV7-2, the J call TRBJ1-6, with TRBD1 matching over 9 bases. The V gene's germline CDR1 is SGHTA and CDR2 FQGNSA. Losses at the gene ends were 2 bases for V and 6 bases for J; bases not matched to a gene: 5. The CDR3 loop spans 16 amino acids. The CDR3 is CASSLPGQGTNSPLHF. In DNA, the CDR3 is TGTGCCAGCAGCTTACCAGGACAGGGGACTAATTCACCCCTCCACTTT.

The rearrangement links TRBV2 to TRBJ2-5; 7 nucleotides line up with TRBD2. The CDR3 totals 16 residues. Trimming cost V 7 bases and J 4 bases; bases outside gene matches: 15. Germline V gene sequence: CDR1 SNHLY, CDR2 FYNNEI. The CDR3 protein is CASTSYPGLRGETQYF. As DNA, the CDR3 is TGTGCCAGCACGTCGTATCCGGGACTAAGGGGAGAGACCCAGTACTTC.

CDR3: CASSYSRQGPYEQYF. CDR3 nucleotides: TGTGCCAGCAGTTACTCTCGGCAGGGGCCCTACGAGCAGTACTTC. The chain employs TRBV6-5 and TRBJ2-7; perhaps TRBD1 as D (6 bases). The V gene's germline CDR1 is MNHEY and CDR2 SVGAGI. The CDR3 runs 15 residues. Trimming removed 0 bases at V and 2 bases at J, with 11 bases between.

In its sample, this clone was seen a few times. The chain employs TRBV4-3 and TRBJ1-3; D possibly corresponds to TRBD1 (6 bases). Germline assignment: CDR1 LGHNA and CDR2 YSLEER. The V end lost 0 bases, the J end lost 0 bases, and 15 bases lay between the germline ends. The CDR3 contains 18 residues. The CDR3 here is CASSQEFHGGNSGNTIYF. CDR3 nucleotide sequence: TGCGCCAGCAGCCAAGAGTTCCATGGGGGCAACTCTGGAAACACCATATATTTT.

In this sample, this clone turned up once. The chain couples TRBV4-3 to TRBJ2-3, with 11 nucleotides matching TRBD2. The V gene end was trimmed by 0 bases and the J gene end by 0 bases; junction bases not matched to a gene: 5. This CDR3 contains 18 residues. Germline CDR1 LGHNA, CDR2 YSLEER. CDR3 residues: CASSQDTSGGPSTDTQYF. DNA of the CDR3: TGCGCCAGCAGCCAAGATACTAGCGGGGGCCCTAGCACAGATACGCAGTATTTT.

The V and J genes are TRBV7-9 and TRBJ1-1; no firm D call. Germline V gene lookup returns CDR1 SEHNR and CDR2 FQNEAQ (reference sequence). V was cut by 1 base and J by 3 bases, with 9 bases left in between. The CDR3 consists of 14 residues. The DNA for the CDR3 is TGTGCCAGCAGCTTAGGTCCGGAGGACACTGAAGCTTTCTTT. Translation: CASSLGPEDTEAFF.

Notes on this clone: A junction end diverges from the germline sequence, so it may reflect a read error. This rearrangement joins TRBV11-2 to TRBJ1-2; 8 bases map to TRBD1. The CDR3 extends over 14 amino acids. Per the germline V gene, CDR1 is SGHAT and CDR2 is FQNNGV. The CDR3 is CASSSLTLPGQALF. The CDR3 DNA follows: TGTGCCAGCAGTTCCCTAACCTTACCGGGACAGGCCCTCTTC.

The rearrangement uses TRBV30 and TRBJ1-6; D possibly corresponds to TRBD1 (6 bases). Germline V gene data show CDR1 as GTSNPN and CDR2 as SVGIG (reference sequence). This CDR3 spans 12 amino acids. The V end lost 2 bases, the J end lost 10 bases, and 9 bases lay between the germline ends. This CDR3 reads CAWSQGRSPLHF. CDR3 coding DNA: TGTGCCTGGAGTCAGGGGAGATCACCCCTCCACTTT.

In DNA, the CDR3 is TGTGCCAGCTCCAGGACTAGCGGGGACACAGATACGCAGTATTTT. It is translated as CASSRTSGDTDTQYF. V is TRBV18 and J is TRBJ2-3, with 12 bases aligning to TRBD2. V lost 6 bases to trimming and J lost 2 bases; unmatched junction nucleotides: 3. The germline gives CDR1 KGHSH, CDR2 LQKENI. The CDR3 loop spans 15 amino acids. The full variable domain, rest sourced from reference TRBV18 and TRBJ2-3, is NAGVMQNPRHLVRRRGQEARLRCSPMKGHSHVYWYRQLPEEGLKFMVYLQKENIIDESGMPKERFSAEFPKEGPSILRIQQVVRGDSAAYFCASSRTSGDTDTQYFGPGTRLTVL.

The CDR3 sequence is CASSELTAGYSPLHF. The CDR3 coding sequence is TGTGCCAGCAGTGAATTAACAGCTGGTTATTCACCCCTCCACTTT. V usage is TRBV25-1 and J usage is TRBJ1-6, with D hard to call. The V end was cut by 1 base, the J end by 8 bases, with 12 bases between. The V gene's germline CDR1 is MGHDK and CDR2 SYGVNS. This CDR3 has 15 amino acids.

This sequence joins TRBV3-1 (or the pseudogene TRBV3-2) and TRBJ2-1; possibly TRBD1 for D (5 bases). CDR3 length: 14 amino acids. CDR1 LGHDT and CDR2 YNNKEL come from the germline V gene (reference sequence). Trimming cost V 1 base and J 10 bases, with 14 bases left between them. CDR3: CASSQGGLVAEQFF. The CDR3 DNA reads TGTGCCAGCAGCCAAGGGGGCCTAGTAGCCGAGCAGTTCTTC.

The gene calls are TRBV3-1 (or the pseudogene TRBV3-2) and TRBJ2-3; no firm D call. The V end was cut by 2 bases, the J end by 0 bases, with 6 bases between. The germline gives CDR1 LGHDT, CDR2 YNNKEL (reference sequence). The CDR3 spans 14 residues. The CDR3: CASSQQRSTDTQYF. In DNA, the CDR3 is TGTGCCAGCAGCCAACAACGGAGCACAGATACGCAGTATTTT.

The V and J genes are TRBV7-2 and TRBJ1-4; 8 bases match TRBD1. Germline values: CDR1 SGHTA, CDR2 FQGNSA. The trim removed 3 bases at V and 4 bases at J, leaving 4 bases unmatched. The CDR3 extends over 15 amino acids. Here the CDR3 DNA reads TGTGCCAGCAGCTTGGTTGACAGGGGTAATGAAAAACTGTTTTTT. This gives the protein CASSLVDRGNEKLFF.

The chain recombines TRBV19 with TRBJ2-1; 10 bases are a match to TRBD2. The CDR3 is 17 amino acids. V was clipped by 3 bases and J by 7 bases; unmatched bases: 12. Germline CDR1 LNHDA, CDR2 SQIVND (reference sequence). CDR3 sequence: CASSMAVGLAGANEQFF. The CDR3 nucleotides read TGTGCCAGTAGTATGGCGGTAGGGCTAGCGGGGGCTAATGAGCAGTTCTTC.

The CDR3 DNA sequence: TGTGCCAGCAGCTTAGATATTAAAGAGACCCAGTACTTC. This translates into CASSLDIKETQYF. V is TRBV7-2 and J is TRBJ2-5; D not certain. The CDR3 has 13 amino acids. The V gene's germline CDR1 is SGHTA and CDR2 FQGNSA. The V gene lost 1 base and the J gene lost 3 bases, with 6 bases spanning the gap.

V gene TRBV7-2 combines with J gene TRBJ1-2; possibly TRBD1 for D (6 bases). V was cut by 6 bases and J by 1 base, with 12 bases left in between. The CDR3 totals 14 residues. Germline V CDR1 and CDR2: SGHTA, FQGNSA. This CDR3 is CASRLDRDNYGYTF. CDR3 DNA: TGTGCCAGCAGATTGGACAGAGATAACTATGGCTACACCTTC.

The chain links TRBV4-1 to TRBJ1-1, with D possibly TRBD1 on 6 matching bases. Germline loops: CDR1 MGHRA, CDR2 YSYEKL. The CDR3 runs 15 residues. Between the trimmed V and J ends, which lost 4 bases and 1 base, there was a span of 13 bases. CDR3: CASSLTEDRNTEAFF. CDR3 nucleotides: TGCGCCAGCAGCCTTACCGAGGACAGGAACACTGAAGCTTTCTTT.

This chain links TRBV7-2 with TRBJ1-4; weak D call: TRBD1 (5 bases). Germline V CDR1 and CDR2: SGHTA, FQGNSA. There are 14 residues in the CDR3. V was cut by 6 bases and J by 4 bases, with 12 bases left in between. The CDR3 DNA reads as TGTGCCAGCAGTATCAGGGCGAGTAATGAAAAACTGTTTTTT. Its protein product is CASSIRASNEKLFF.

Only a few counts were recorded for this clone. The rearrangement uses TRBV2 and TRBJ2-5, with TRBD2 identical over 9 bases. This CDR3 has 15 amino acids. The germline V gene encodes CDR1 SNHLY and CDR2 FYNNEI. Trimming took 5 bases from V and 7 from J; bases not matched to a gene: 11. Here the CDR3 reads CASSYSGGPGGTQYF. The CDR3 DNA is TGTGCCAGCAGTTATAGCGGGGGCCCAGGGGGGACCCAGTACTTC.

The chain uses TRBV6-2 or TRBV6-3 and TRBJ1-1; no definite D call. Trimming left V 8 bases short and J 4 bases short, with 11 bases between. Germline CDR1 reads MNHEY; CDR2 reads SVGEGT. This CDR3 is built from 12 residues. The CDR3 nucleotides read TGTGCCAGCTGCCTCGAGGGCACTGAAGCTTTCTTT. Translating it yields CASCLEGTEAFF.

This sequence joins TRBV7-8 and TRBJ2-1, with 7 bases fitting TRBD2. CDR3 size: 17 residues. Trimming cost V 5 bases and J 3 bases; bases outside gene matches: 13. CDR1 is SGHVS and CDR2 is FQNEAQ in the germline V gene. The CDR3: CASSHREAGSLYNEQFF. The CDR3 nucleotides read TGTGCCAGCAGCCACCGGGAAGCGGGGAGCCTCTACAATGAGCAGTTCTTC.

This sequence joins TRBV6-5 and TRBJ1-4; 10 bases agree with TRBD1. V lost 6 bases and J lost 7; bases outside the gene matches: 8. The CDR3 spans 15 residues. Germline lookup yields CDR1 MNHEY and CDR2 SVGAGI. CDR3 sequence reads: CASRLTGTGAEKLFF. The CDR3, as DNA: TGTGCCAGCAGATTGACCGGGACAGGGGCTGAAAAACTGTTTTTT.

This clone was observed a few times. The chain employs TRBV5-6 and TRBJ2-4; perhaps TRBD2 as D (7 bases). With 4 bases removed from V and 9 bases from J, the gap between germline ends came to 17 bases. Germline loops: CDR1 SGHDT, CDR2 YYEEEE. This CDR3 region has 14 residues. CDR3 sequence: CASSRGADVGIQYF. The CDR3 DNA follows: TGTGCCAGCAGCCGGGGGGCGGACGTAGGCATTCAGTACTTC.

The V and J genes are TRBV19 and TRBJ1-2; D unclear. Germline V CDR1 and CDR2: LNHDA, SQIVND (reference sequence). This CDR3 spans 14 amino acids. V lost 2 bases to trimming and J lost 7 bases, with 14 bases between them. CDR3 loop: CASSISTGSGGYTF. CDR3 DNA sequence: TGTGCCAGTAGTATATCCACCGGGTCGGGTGGCTACACCTTC.

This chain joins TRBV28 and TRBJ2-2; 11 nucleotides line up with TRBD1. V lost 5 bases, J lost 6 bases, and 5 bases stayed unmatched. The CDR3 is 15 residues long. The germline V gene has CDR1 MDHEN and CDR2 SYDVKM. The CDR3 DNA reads TGTGCCAGCAGTCTATCGGGACAGGGGGCCGGGGAGCTGTTTTTT. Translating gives CASSLSGQGAGELFF.

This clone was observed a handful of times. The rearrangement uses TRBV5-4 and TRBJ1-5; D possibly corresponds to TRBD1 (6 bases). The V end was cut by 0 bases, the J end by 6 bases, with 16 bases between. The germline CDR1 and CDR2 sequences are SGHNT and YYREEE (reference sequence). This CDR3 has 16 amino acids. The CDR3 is CASSLDLGAGGQPQHF. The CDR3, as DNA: TGTGCCAGCAGCTTGGATCTGGGGGCAGGTGGTCAGCCCCAGCATTTT.

The CDR3 region has the DNA TGTGCCAGCAGCTTTCTGACTAGCGGGGGGCTACGGACCCAGTACTTC. Translation: CASSFLTSGGLRTQYF. J is TRBJ2-5 and V is TRBV7-8; 13 nucleotides line up with TRBD2. Germline V gives CDR1 SGHVS, CDR2 FQNEAQ. V was pared by 3 bases and J by 7 bases, with 8 bases of the junction left unmatched. This CDR3 has 16 residues.

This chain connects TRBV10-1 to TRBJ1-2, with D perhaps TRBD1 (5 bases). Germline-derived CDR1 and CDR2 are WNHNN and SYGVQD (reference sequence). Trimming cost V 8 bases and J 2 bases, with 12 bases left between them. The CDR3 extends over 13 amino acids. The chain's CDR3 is CASGPAGNYGYTF. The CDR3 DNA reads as TGCGCCAGCGGTCCGGCAGGGAACTATGGCTACACCTTC.

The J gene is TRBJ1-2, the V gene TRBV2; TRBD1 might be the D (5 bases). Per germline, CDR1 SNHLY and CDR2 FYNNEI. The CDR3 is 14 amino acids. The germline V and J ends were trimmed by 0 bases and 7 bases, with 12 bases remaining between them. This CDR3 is CASSEAGGFGGYTF. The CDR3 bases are TGTGCCAGCAGTGAAGCGGGGGGTTTCGGTGGCTACACCTTC.

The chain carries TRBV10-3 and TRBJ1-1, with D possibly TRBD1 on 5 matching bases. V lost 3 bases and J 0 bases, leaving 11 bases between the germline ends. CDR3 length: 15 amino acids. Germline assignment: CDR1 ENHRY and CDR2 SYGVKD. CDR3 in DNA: TGTGCCATCAGTGACGTCGGGACTCTGAACACTGAAGCTTTCTTT. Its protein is CAISDVGTLNTEAFF.